These 10 T cell receptor beta chains were sequenced from one sample in a study of cytomegalovirus exposure and HLA in healthy donors. PCR involved 60 Vbeta and 13 Jbeta primers. Only in-frame clones appear in the TCRdb table, and some are missing; sequencing was by immunoSEQ multiplex PCR. The sample includes 74,000 or so clones. Sequencing was carried out using PBMCs. The receptors stem from a woman in her sixties in good health and CMV-seronegative.

V usage is TRBV10-3 and J usage is TRBJ2-5, with no clear D. CDR3 size: 11 residues. Germline V gene sequence: CDR1 ENHRY, CDR2 SYGVKD. Trimming left V 3 bases short and J 5 bases short, with 4 bases between. The CDR3 nucleotides read TGTGCCATCAGTGATCAGGAGACCCAGTACTTC. Translated: CAISDQETQYF.

V is TRBV2 and J is TRBJ2-1, with 8 nucleotides matching TRBD2. The germline gives CDR1 SNHLY, CDR2 FYNNEI. CDR3 length: 13 amino acids. The V gene end was trimmed by 3 bases and the J gene end by 10 bases; junction bases not matched to a gene: 5. The CDR3 loop is CASSDGLAGEQFF. In nucleotides, the CDR3 is TGTGCCAGCAGTGACGGACTAGCAGGGGAGCAGTTCTTC.

The chain links TRBV28 to TRBJ2-7; maybe TRBD2 (7 bases). V lost 5 bases and J 8 bases, leaving 19 bases between the germline ends. The CDR3 has 14 amino acids. CDR1 and CDR2 (germline): MDHEN, SYDVKM. The DNA for the CDR3 is TGTGCCAGCAGTGCCGACCAAGGGGGGGCGAAGCAGTACTTC. Translated: CASSADQGGAKQYF.

This sequence joins TRBV19 and TRBJ2-1; no firm D call. This CDR3 is built from 14 residues. With 3 bases removed from V and 3 bases from J, the gap between germline ends came to 9 bases. Germline CDR1 is LNHDA and CDR2 is SQIVND (reference sequence). CDR3 residues: CASSILQYYNEQFF. DNA of the CDR3: TGTGCCAGTAGTATCTTACAGTACTACAATGAGCAGTTCTTC.

As DNA, the CDR3 is TGTGCCAGCCCCCACCTAGCGGGAGAGGTCCAGCAGTACTTC. Its translation: CASPHLAGEVQQYF. The genes are TRBV7-2 and TRBJ2-7; TRBD2 matches at 10 bases. From germline, CDR1 is SGHTA and CDR2 FQGNSA. J gave up 8 bases and V 8 bases, and 12 bases lay outside the gene matches. The CDR3 loop spans 14 amino acids.

The rearrangement joins TRBV28 to TRBJ2-5, with D perhaps matching TRBD1 (6 bases). Trimming took 8 bases from V and 2 from J, leaving 21 bases between them. Per germline, CDR1 MDHEN and CDR2 SYDVKM. CDR3 length equals 16 residues. CDR3 in DNA: TGTGCCAGCTCAAGACAATCCGGGACATATCAAGAGACCCAGTACTTC. Its protein is CASSRQSGTYQETQYF. Together with reference TRBV28 and TRBJ2-5, the CDR3 gives the full variable domain: DVKVTQSSRYLVKRTGEKVFLECVQDMDHENMFWYRQDPGLGLRLIYFSYDVKMKEKGDIPEGYSVSREKKERFSLILESASTNQTSMYLCASSRQSGTYQETQYFGPGTRLLVL.

The J gene is TRBJ2-3, the V gene TRBV27; the match to TRBD2 covers 10 bases. Germline V gene sequence: CDR1 MNHEY, CDR2 SMNVEV (reference sequence). V trimming: 5 bases; J trimming: 2 bases; junction bases outside the gene matches: 7. The CDR3 loop spans 16 amino acids. The CDR3 nucleotides read TGTGCCAGCAGTACCAGGCTAGCGGGAGTCACAGATACGCAGTATTTT. It yields the protein CASSTRLAGVTDTQYF.

The rearrangement links TRBV5-6 to TRBJ2-5, with 8 bases that match TRBD1. The CDR3 has 15 residues. The germline CDR1 and CDR2 sequences are SGHDT and YYEEEE. V was clipped by 3 bases and J by 1 base; unmatched bases: 5. CDR3 sequence: CASSSGTGGQETQYF. CDR3 bases: TGTGCCAGCAGCTCTGGTACAGGGGGCCAAGAGACCCAGTACTTC.

V usage is TRBV10-1 and J usage is TRBJ1-6; 10 positions agree with TRBD1. Germline CDR1 reads WNHNN; CDR2 reads SYGVQD (reference sequence). This CDR3 region has 19 residues. V shed 0 bases, J shed 3 bases, and the junction held 8 bases outside the gene matches. Here the CDR3 DNA reads TGCGCCAGCAGTGAGTCCCGGGACAGGGGAGACCTCTATAATTCACCCCTCCACTTT. Translated, it gives CASSESRDRGDLYNSPLHF.

This chain joins TRBV7-3 and TRBJ2-7, with 7 bases matching TRBD2. The V gene's germline CDR1 is SGHTA and CDR2 FQGTGA. This CDR3 contains 13 residues. J gave up 7 bases and V 3 bases, and 6 bases lay outside the gene matches. The chain's CDR3 is CASSFGGAGEQYF. In nucleotides, the CDR3 is TGTGCCAGCAGCTTCGGTGGAGCGGGGGAGCAGTACTTC.